The 20 T cell receptor beta chains below all came from one sample that was sequenced in a study of blood T cell repertoires in COVID-19. Sequencing was performed with immunoSEQ multiplex PCR; in TCRdb, only in-frame clones are kept and a portion is missing. The sample holds some 350,000 clones; around 87% are singletons and the top ten take 6.5% to 8%. Specimen: peripheral blood. These receptors all stem from a man younger than 35 with active or convalescent COVID-19.

The chain has TRBV4-3 and TRBJ2-7, with 9 bases identical to TRBD1. Germline CDR1 and CDR2: LGHNA and YSLEER. V lost 0 bases and J lost 2; bases outside the gene matches: 11. The length of the CDR3 is 18 residues. The chain's CDR3 is CASSQDRTGETSTYEQYF. DNA for the CDR3: TGCGCCAGCAGCCAAGACAGGACAGGGGAAACCAGTACCTACGAGCAGTACTTC.

The J gene is TRBJ2-7, the V gene TRBV18, with TRBD2 as a possible D gene (7 bases). The CDR3 is 14 residues long. CDR1 is KGHSH and CDR2 is LQKENI in the germline V gene. V lost 8 bases and J lost 6, with 20 bases in between. CDR3 protein: CASQKVGGGTEQYF. The CDR3 DNA reads as TGTGCCAGCCAAAAAGTGGGAGGGGGTACCGAGCAGTACTTC.

This chain links TRBV24-1 with TRBJ1-2; a possible D gene is TRBD1 (6 bases). V was trimmed by 2 bases and J by 4 bases, leaving 10 bases between them. CDR1 KGHDR and CDR2 SFDVKD come from the germline V gene. This CDR3 region has 14 residues. In DNA form, the CDR3 reads TGTGCCACCAGTGATTCACGGGACACCTATGGCTACACCTTC. Its protein is CATSDSRDTYGYTF.

The chain carries TRBV10-3 and TRBJ2-2, with 7 bases that match TRBD2. This CDR3 region has 17 residues. V was pared by 4 bases and J by 5 bases, with 13 bases of the junction left unmatched. CDR1 is ENHRY and CDR2 is SYGVKD in the germline V gene. This chain's CDR3 is CAISVKAGAGGTGELFF. CDR3 in DNA: TGTGCCATCAGTGTTAAGGCGGGAGCTGGCGGGACCGGGGAGCTGTTTTTT.

The DNA for the CDR3 is TGTGCCAGCAGGGGCCCAGGGCTCACCGGGGAGCTGTTTTTT. Its protein is CASRGPGLTGELFF. The chain uses TRBV6-5 and TRBJ2-2, with a possible D match to TRBD1 (5 bases). V was trimmed by 6 bases and J by 4 bases, leaving 12 bases between them. In germline, CDR1 is MNHEY, CDR2 SVGAGI. The CDR3 is 14 amino acids.

The gene calls are TRBV4-3 and TRBJ2-7, with 9 bases matching TRBD2. The CDR3 is made up of 17 amino acids. In germline, CDR1 is LGHNA, CDR2 YSLEER. With V trimmed by 1 base and J by 1 base, 8 bases remained unmatched. The chain's CDR3 is CASSQASSGATSYEQYF. The CDR3, as DNA: TGCGCCAGCAGCCAAGCCTCTAGCGGGGCAACTTCCTACGAGCAGTACTTC.

This clone was picked up a small number of times. The chain links TRBV4-3 to TRBJ2-2; D gene uncertain. Germline values: CDR1 LGHNA, CDR2 YSLEER. The CDR3 totals 13 residues. V was trimmed by 1 base and J by 7 bases, leaving 7 bases between them. CDR3 nucleotides: TGCGCCAGCAGCCAAGGAACAGTCGGGGAGCTGTTTTTT. This gives the protein CASSQGTVGELFF.

The chain uses TRBV5-1 and TRBJ2-5; 7 bases map to TRBD1. This CDR3 has 13 residues. J lost 3 bases, V lost 4 bases, and 3 bases had no gene match. CDR1 and CDR2 from the germline V gene are SGHRS and YFSETQ. The CDR3 region has the DNA TGCGCCAGCAGCGGAGACAGGGAAGAGACCCAGTACTTC. Protein: CASSGDREETQYF.

This clone occurred once. The chain combines TRBV28 with TRBJ2-5; no reliable D call. Trimming took off 2 bases at V and 2 bases at J, with 9 bases between the two ends. The CDR3 length is 14 residues. Germline CDR1 and CDR2: MDHEN and SYDVKM. In nucleotides, the CDR3 is TGTGCCAGCAGTTTACAGGCAGCTCAAGAGACCCAGTACTTC. Translating it yields CASSLQAAQETQYF.

The chain has TRBV5-1 and TRBJ1-1; D perhaps matches TRBD1 (5 bases). The CDR3 runs to 14 residues. The V gene's germline CDR1 is SGHRS and CDR2 YFSETQ. The V gene lost 2 bases and the J gene lost 0 bases, with 8 bases spanning the gap. The CDR3 coding sequence is TGCGCCAGCAGCTTAAGACAGTTGAACACTGAAGCTTTCTTT. Translating it yields CASSLRQLNTEAFF.

The chain uses TRBV2 and TRBJ2-7; TRBD2 might be the D (5 bases). Germline assignment: CDR1 SNHLY and CDR2 FYNNEI. The V and J ends lost 6 bases and 2 bases respectively, with 20 bases between them. The CDR3 loop spans 16 amino acids. The DNA of the CDR3 is TGTGCCAGCAGCCCAAGTTCGGGGATTAAAACCTACGAGCAGTACTTC. Protein sequence: CASSPSSGIKTYEQYF.

The genes are TRBV5-1 and TRBJ1-2; D perhaps matches TRBD1 (5 bases). V was trimmed by 4 bases and J by 4 bases, leaving 17 bases between them. CDR3 length: 15 amino acids. CDR1 SGHRS and CDR2 YFSETQ come from the germline V gene. The CDR3 sequence is CASSPWRDGLYGYTF. In DNA form, the CDR3 reads TGCGCCAGCAGCCCCTGGCGGGACGGACTCTATGGCTACACCTTC.

The chain recombines TRBV28 with TRBJ2-2; 7 bases line up with TRBD2. The germline CDR1 and CDR2 sequences are MDHEN and SYDVKM. This CDR3 has 19 amino acids. With V trimmed by 3 bases and J by 2 bases, 15 bases remained unmatched. CDR3 nucleotides: TGTGCCAGCAGTTTTCGTCGCTGGACGGCGGGGGAAAACACCGGGGAGCTGTTTTTT. Its translation is CASSFRRWTAGENTGELFF. The full variable domain, with the rest looked up from reference TRBV28 and TRBJ2-2, is DVKVTQSSRYLVKRTGEKVFLECVQDMDHENMFWYRQDPGLGLRLIYFSYDVKMKEKGDIPEGYSVSREKKERFSLILESASTNQTSMYLCASSFRRWTAGENTGELFFGEGSRLTVL.

The chain links TRBV13 to TRBJ1-5; 7 bases map to TRBD1. The V gene's germline CDR1 is PRHDT and CDR2 FYEKMQ (reference sequence). The CDR3 is 15 residues long. With V trimmed by 3 bases and J by 3 bases, 5 bases remained unmatched. The CDR3 sequence is CASSFRQGNNQPQHF. The CDR3 region has the DNA TGTGCCAGCAGCTTCCGACAGGGTAACAATCAGCCCCAGCATTTT.

This sequence joins TRBV9 and TRBJ2-7; 7 nucleotides line up with TRBD1. CDR3 length equals 14 residues. V shed 5 bases, J shed 3 bases, and the junction held 8 bases outside the gene matches. The germline gives CDR1 SGDLS, CDR2 YYNGEE. CDR3: CASSMTGIFYEQYF. The CDR3 region has the DNA TGTGCCAGCAGTATGACAGGGATCTTCTACGAGCAGTACTTC.

The J gene is TRBJ2-3, the V gene TRBV15; TRBD2 matches at 13 bases. The CDR3 runs to 20 residues. V shed 3 bases and J 1 base; nucleotides not matched to a gene: 13. The germline CDR1 and CDR2 sequences are LNHNV and YYDKDF (reference sequence). Written as DNA, the CDR3 is TGTGCCACCAGCAGTCGAATTGGGGCCGGGACTAGCGGGGGCACAGATACGCAGTATTTT. Its protein is CATSSRIGAGTSGGTDTQYF. Together with reference TRBV15 and TRBJ2-3, the CDR3 gives the full variable domain: DAMVIQNPRYQVTQFGKPVTLSCSQTLNHNVMYWYQQKSSQAPKLLFHYYDKDFNNEADTPDNFQSRRPNTSFCFLDIRSPGLGDTAMYLCATSSRIGAGTSGGTDTQYFGPGTRLTVL.

The J gene is TRBJ1-1, the V gene TRBV7-9, with D tentatively TRBD1 (6 bases). CDR1 and CDR2 from the germline V gene are SEHNR and FQNEAQ (reference sequence). The CDR3 contains 14 residues. Trimming took 3 bases from V and 0 from J, leaving 8 bases between them. CDR3 sequence (DNA): TGTGCCAGCAGCTTCGGACAGATGAACACTGAAGCTTTCTTT. Translated: CASSFGQMNTEAFF.

This clone occurred many times. The genes are TRBV25-1 and TRBJ2-7, with D possibly being TRBD1 (5 bases). CDR1 MGHDK and CDR2 SYGVNS come from the germline V gene. Trimming left V 8 bases short and J 0 bases short, with 8 bases between. The CDR3 contains 12 residues. In DNA, the CDR3 is TGTGCCAGCCAGGGAAACTCCTACGAGCAGTACTTC. Amino acid sequence: CASQGNSYEQYF.

The chain links TRBV2 to TRBJ1-4, with D tentatively TRBD1 (5 bases). The length of the CDR3 is 13 residues. Trimming removed 6 bases from V and 12 bases from J, with 17 bases in between. The germline V gene has CDR1 SNHLY and CDR2 FYNNEI. The CDR3 sequence is CASSINPSGELFF. Written as DNA, the CDR3 is TGTGCCAGCAGCATAAACCCATCGGGGGAACTGTTTTTT.

This sequence joins TRBV6-2 or TRBV6-3 and TRBJ2-7; perhaps TRBD1 as D (6 bases). The CDR3 consists of 13 residues. CDR1 and CDR2 from the germline V gene are MNHEY and SVGEGT. V was clipped by 4 bases and J by 6 bases, with 13 bases between them. The CDR3 spells CASSLPGAVEQYF. Here the CDR3 DNA reads TGTGCCAGCAGTTTGCCAGGGGCGGTCGAGCAGTACTTC.